This record concerns one TCR beta chain sequence. The antigen remains unidentified. This CDR3 contains 12 residues. In germline, CDR1 is SEHNR, CDR2 FQNEAQ (reference sequence). V was pared by 5 bases and J by 5 bases, with 9 bases between. The entry originates in a study of post-analysis software for immune sequencing data. The wider study: Included among the disease courses, which were recorded for the cohort, were relapsing-remitting, secondary progressive and progressive-relapsing multiple sclerosis.

TCR beta cDNA libraries included unique molecular identifiers. T cells numbering about 0.85 to 10 million gave rise to a few hundred thousand cDNA molecules. A single record per CDR3 protein comes from TCRdb applying MiXCR to the PCR reads. The sample records around 200,000 distinct CDR3 sequences, around 30% being singletons. Study-wide results and caveats: The five TRBV segments detected at higher frequency in patients than in controls included TRBV5-6, TRBV5-1 and TRBV20-1. Analysis by F measure revealed that same-batch samples clustered strongly together.

The source of this sequence is a girl between 2 and 17 years old with multiple sclerosis. Material: blood. J is TRBJ2-5 and V is TRBV7-9, with D perhaps matching TRBD2 (5 bases). The CDR3 protein is CASSLRTETQYF. In DNA form, the CDR3 reads TGTGCCAGCAGCCTACGGACTGAGACCCAGTACTTC.